This T cell receptor (beta chain) stems from a study of a mutant IDH1 vaccine in newly diagnosed glioma (dated by TCRdb to 2020 to 2022). Study-wide context: Patients were given eight vaccinations, in weeks 1, 3, 5, 7, 11, 15, 19 and 23, which matched visits V03 through V10. Longitudinal TCRB deep sequencing was done for 25 treated patients, wherever samples were available for exploratory analyses. Of the roughly 30 treated patients, about 62% were male and around 38% were female, and a mean age of 40.4 years was recorded. Peripheral blood was collected at six visits: V03 (baseline), V05, V07, V10, V12 and V13. Prior to enrollment, patients had been given standard therapy consisting of radiotherapy alone, temozolomide alone, or radiochemotherapy with temozolomide, with the combination given to most patients. In the chemotherapy-containing groups, vaccination started alongside temozolomide cycles, whereas in patients who had radiotherapy alone it started 4-6 weeks after radiotherapy. On the study overall, not on this receptor specifically: Availability determined which PBMC samples were chosen for TCRB deep sequencing. The authors stated that sample limitations prevented analyses of patient blood samples from being reproduced. Vaccine-induced immune responses across multiple MHC alleles were detected in over 80% of patients. No apparent relationship was observed between pseudoprogression and alterations in the top peripheral T cell clonotypes detected by TCRB sequencing.

The cysteine opens and the phenylalanine closes a CDR3 of 13 amino acids. Only the CDR3 portion is preserved as DNA: 39 bases, with reading frame beginning at the first base. Trimming leaves V shorter by 5 bases and J shorter by 14 bases, with the junction holding 13 bases beyond the gene matches. The germline V gene gives CDR1 as SGHDN and CDR2 as FVKESK. The method behind the library was the immunoSEQ multiplex PCR assay. Rearranged TCR beta chain sequences were amplified using the hsTCRB Kit according to the manufacturer's protocol. TCRB libraries were sequenced on an Illumina MiSeq. Per the original workflow: Demultiplexing, trimming and gene mapping were performed with the kit vendor's proprietary platform. The clones in this table, taken by TCRdb from immuneACCESS, are in-frame only. Not every clone is retained; where verified, under half of the shortfall comes from an unresolved V gene, and the cause of the rest is unknown. The DNA gave D and trimming, while V, J and clone size come from that table. The sample table lists around 120,000 clones, over 75% of them with a count of one. The leading ten clones occupy under 7% of the sample.

Points on this clone: The antigen it binds to is not known. The input lacks base qualities; no much larger clone sits a single base away.

In the paper's terms, the time point label means: week 11, during vaccination. Each vaccine dose, consisting of 300 ug of a 20-mer mutant IDH1 peptide in Montanide, was administered subcutaneously with topical imiquimod. The donors had newly diagnosed IDH1-mutant astrocytomas of WHO grade 3 or 4 that showed loss of nuclear ATRX. The samples were drawn from NOA16, a multicentre, single-arm, open-label phase I trial in Germany that tested a mutant IDH1 peptide vaccine in humans for the first time. The DNeasy Blood and Tissue Kit was used to extract genomic DNA from EDTA blood for TCRB sequencing. The sequence derives from a man aged 40-50 years with glioma. The chain joins TRBV14 to TRBJ2-3; 7 middle bases align to TRBD1. The sequencing used PBMCs, collected from a glioma patient whose treatment included an IDH1 peptide vaccine. The DNA reads TGTGCCAGCAGCAACCTAGACAGGGCCCTCCGGTATTTT. This encodes CASSNLDRALRYF.